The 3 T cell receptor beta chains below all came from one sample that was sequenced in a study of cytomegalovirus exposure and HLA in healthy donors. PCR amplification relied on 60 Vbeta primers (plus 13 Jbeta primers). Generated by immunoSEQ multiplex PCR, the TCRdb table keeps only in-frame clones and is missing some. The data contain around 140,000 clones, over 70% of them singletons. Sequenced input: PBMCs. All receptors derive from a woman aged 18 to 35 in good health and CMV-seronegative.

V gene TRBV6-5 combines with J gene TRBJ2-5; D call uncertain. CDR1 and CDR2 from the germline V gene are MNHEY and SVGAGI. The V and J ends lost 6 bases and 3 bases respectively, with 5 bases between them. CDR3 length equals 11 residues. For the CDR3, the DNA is TGTGCCAGCAGACAAGAAGAGACCCAGTACTTC. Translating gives CASRQEETQYF.

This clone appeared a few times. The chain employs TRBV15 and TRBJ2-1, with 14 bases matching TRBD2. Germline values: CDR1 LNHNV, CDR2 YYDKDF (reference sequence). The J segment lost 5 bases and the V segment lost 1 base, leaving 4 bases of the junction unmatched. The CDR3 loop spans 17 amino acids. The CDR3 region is CATSRGGLAGENNEQFF. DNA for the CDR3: TGTGCCACCAGCAGAGGGGGACTAGCGGGAGAGAACAATGAGCAGTTCTTC. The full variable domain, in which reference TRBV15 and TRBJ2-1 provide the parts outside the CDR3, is DAMVIQNPRYQVTQFGKPVTLSCSQTLNHNVMYWYQQKSSQAPKLLFHYYDKDFNNEADTPDNFQSRRPNTSFCFLDIRSPGLGDTAMYLCATSRGGLAGENNEQFFGPGTRLTVL.

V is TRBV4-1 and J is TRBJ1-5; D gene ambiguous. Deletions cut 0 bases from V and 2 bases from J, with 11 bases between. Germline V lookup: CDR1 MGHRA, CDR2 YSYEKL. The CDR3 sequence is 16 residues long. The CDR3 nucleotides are TGCGCCAGCAGCCAAGATCCCACAGTTCGCAATCAGCCCCAGCATTTT. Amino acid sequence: CASSQDPTVRNQPQHF.